One T cell receptor beta chain is described in this entry. The sample comes from a study of OX40 agonist ivuxolimab in advanced cancers. Here immunoSEQ multiplex PCR was the method, and the copy in TCRdb shows in-frame clones only, minus some. The table shows 40,000 or so clones, with around 87% occurring only once. CDR3 length: 15 residues. Germline values: CDR1 SGHVS, CDR2 FQNEAQ. J was trimmed by 4 bases and V by 0 bases; bases with no gene match: 3. The clonotype was recovered from an adult with an advanced solid tumor such as melanoma, head and neck, liver or kidney cancer. The chain uses TRBV7-8 and TRBJ2-1, with 7 bases identical to TRBD2. The material was CD4+ or CD8+ T cells sorted from blood, obtained in a trial of the OX40 agonist ivuxolimab. The CDR3 loop is CASSLAPGGYNEQFF. The CDR3 nucleotides read TGTGCCAGCAGCTTAGCCCCGGGGGGTTACAATGAGCAGTTCTTC.